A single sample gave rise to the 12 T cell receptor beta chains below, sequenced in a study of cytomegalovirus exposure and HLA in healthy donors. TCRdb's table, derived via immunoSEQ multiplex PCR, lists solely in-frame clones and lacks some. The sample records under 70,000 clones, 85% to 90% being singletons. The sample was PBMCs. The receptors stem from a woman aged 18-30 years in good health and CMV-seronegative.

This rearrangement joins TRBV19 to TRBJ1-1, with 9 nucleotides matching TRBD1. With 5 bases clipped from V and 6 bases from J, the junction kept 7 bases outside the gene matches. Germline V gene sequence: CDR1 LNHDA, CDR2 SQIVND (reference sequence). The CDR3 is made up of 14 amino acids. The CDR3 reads CASSQDRGGAEAFF. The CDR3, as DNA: TGTGCCAGTAGTCAGGACAGGGGAGGGGCTGAAGCTTTCTTT. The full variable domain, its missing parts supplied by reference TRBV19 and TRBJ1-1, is DGGITQSPKYLFRKEGQNVTLSCEQNLNHDAMYWYRQDPGQGLRLIYYSQIVNDFQKGDIAEGYSVSREKKESFPLTVTSAQKNPTAFYLCASSQDRGGAEAFFGQGTRLTVV.

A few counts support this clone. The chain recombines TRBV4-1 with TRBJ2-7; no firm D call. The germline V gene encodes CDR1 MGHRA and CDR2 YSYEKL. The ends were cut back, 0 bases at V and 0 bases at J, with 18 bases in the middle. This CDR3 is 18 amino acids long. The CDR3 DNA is TGCGCCAGCAGCCAAGATTCTAGTGGAGCGTGGAGCTCCTACGAGCAGTACTTC. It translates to CASSQDSSGAWSSYEQYF.

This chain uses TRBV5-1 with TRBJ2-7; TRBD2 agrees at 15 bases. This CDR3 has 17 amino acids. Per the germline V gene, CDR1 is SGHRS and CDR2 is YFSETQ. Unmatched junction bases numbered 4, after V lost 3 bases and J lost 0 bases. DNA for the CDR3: TGCGCCAGCAGCTCGGGACTAGCGGGGGGCTCCTCCTACGAGCAGTACTTC. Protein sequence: CASSSGLAGGSSYEQYF.

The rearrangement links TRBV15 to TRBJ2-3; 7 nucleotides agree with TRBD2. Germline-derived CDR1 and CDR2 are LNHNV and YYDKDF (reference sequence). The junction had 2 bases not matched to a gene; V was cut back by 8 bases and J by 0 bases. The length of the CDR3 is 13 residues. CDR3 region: CATGGVSTDTQYF. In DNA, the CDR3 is TGTGCCACCGGGGGGGTAAGCACAGATACGCAGTATTTT.

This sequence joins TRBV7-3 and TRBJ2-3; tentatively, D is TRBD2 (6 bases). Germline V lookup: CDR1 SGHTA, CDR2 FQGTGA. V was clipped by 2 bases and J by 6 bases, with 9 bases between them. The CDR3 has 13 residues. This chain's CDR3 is CASSLFSGDTQYF. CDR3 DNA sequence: TGTGCCAGCAGCTTATTTAGCGGCGATACGCAGTATTTT. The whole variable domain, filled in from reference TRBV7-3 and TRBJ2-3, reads GAGVSQTPSNKVTEKGKYVELRCDPISGHTALYWYRQSLGQGPEFLIYFQGTGAADDSGLPNDRFFAVRPEGSVSTLKIQRTERGDSAVYLCASSLFSGDTQYFGPGTRLTVL.

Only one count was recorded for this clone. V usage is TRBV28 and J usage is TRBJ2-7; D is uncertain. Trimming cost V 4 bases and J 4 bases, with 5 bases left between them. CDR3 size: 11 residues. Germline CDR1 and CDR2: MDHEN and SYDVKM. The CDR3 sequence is CASSSKYEQYF. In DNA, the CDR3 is TGTGCCAGCAGTTCAAAATACGAGCAGTACTTC.

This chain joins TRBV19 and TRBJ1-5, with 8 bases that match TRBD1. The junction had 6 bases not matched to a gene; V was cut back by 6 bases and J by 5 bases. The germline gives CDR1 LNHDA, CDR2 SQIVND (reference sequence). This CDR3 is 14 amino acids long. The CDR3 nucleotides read TGTGCCAGTAGCCACGGACAGGGACATCAGCCCCAGCATTTT. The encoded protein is CASSHGQGHQPQHF.

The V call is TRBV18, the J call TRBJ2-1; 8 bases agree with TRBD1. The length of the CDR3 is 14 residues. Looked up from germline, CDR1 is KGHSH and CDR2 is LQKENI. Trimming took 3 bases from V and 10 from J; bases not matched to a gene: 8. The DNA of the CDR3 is TGTGCCAGCTCACCCCAAACAGGGGGAGGAGAGCAGTTCTTC. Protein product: CASSPQTGGGEQFF.

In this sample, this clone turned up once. The CDR3 sequence: CASSSPSGQGNTIYF. CDR3 DNA sequence: TGTGCCAGCAGCTCCCCTTCTGGGCAAGGAAACACCATATATTTT. The rearrangement uses TRBV7-6 and TRBJ1-3, with D unclear. This CDR3 region has 15 residues. V dropped 4 bases and J dropped 4 bases, with 14 bases sitting between them. Germline CDR1 is SGHVS and CDR2 is FNYEAQ.

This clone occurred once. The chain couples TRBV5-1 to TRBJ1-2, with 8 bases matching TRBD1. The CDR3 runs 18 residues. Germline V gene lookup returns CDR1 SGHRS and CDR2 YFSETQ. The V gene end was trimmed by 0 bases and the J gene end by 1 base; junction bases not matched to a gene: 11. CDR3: CASSLAGSRGQGNYGYTF. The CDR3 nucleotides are TGCGCCAGCAGCTTGGCCGGCAGCAGGGGGCAGGGTAACTATGGCTACACCTTC.

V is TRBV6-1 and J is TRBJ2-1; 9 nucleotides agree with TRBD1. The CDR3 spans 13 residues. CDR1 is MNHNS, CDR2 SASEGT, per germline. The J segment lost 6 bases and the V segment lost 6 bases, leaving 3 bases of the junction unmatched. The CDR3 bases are TGTGCCAGCAGAACGACAGGGGGCAATGAGCAGTTCTTC. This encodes CASRTTGGNEQFF.

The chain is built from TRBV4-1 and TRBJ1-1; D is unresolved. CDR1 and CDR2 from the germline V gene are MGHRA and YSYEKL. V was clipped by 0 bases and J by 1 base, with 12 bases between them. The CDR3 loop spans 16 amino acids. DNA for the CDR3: TGCGCCAGCAGCCAAGATGTGAGACAAGCGAACACTGAAGCTTTCTTT. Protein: CASSQDVRQANTEAFF.